This T cell receptor beta chain was profiled in a study of blood T cells in healthy people across ages. With a J-beta primer mix and a sample-barcoded 5' primer, a second PCR ran roughly 6 to 12 cycles. TCRdb used MiXCR to reprocess the 5' RACE reads, holding one entry per CDR3 protein. The table records 700,000 to 1,000,000 distinct CDR3 sequences, 44% of them present only once. The CDR3 runs to 13 residues. Per the germline V gene, CDR1 is MDHEN and CDR2 is SYDVKM. Sequencing was carried out using blood. The rearrangement joins TRBV28 to TRBJ2-1; TRBD1 is a possible D gene (6 bases). The clonotype originates from a man between 60 and 70 years old in good health. The CDR3 bases are TGTGCGTGTGGGGGCGGAACCTACAATGAGCAGTTCTTC. Protein: CACGGGTYNEQFF. Looking up the rest from reference TRBV28 and TRBJ2-1 gives the full variable domain: DVKVTQSSRYLVKRTGEKVFLECVQDMDHENMFWYRQDPGLGLRLIYFSYDVKMKEKGDIPEGYSVSREKKERFSLILESASTNQTSMYLCACGGGTYNEQFFGPGTRLTVL.